This T cell receptor beta chain was found in a study of T cells after yellow fever vaccination. In the study overall: When fractions had low cell numbers, they were prepared with SMART-Seq v4 Ultra Low Input. General observations from the study: At 95% to 98% for CD4 and 75% to 90% for CD8, most primary-vaccination clones showed up again after the booster. The study found a weaker secondary response that peaked faster, day 5 versus 15.

Via MiXCR, TCRdb re-called the 5' RACE reads, giving one row per CDR3 protein. The sample lists just under 600,000 distinct CDR3 sequences; approximately 13% were seen once. The CDR3 has 15 residues. CDR1 and CDR2 from the germline V gene are SGHAT and FQNNGV. V lost 0 bases and J lost 4, with 13 bases in between. This clonotype was observed a few times. Its antigen is unidentified. Source: PBMCs, taken on the day of the yellow fever booster vaccination. The sequence was obtained from a man aged 25 to 40 who received the YFV17D yellow fever vaccine. The chain is built from TRBV11-2 and TRBJ2-7, with D maybe TRBD2 (6 bases). This CDR3 reads CASSLDVAGRYEQYF. The CDR3 region has the DNA TGTGCCAGCAGCTTAGATGTAGCAGGGAGGTACGAGCAGTACTTC.